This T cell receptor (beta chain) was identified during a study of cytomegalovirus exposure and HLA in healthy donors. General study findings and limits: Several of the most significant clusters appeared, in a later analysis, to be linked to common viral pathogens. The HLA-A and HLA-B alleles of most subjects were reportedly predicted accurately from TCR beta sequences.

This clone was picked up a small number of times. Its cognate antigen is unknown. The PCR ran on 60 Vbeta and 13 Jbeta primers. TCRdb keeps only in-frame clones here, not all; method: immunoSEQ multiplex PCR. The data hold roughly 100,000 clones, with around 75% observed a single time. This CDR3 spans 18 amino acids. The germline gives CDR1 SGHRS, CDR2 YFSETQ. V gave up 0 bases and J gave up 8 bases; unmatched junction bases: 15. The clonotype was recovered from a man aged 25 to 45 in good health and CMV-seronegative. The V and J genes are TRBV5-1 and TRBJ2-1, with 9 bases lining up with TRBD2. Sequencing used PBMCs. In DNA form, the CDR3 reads TGCGCCAGCAGCTTGGCCGGCGGGGGGGCAGGTTACATCCATGAGCAGTTCTTC. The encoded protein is CASSLAGGGAGYIHEQFF.